This T cell receptor beta chain originates from a study of high-grade serous ovarian cancer treatment subgroups. Tumor samples were taken before definitive surgery or chemotherapy. Measured with immunoSEQ multiplex PCR; TCRdb has only the in-frame clones, and not every one. The sample has some 40,000 clones, approximately 80% seen once; the top ten hold about 3%. Germline V gene sequence: CDR1 MGHDK, CDR2 SYGVNS. The junction had 10 bases not matched to a gene; V was cut back by 8 bases and J by 3 bases. This CDR3 is 15 amino acids long. V is TRBV25-1 and J is TRBJ2-1; the match to TRBD1 covers 7 bases. This clonotype was sampled from a human donor with high-grade serous ovarian cancer. Sequencing was performed on tumor tissue. CDR3 amino acids: CASSLTGSFYNEQFF. CDR3 bases: TGTGCCAGCTCGCTGACAGGGTCGTTCTACAATGAGCAGTTCTTC.